This TCR beta chain came from a study of CD8 T cells in Susac syndrome. Trimming shortened V by 0 bases and J by 9 bases, and 6 bases separated the two germline ends. Germline V gene sequence: CDR1 LGHDT, CDR2 YNNKEL (reference sequence). The CDR3 is 12 amino acids. Random-hexamer reverse transcription was applied to roughly 0.5 to 1 ug RNA. TCRdb reprocessed the immunoSEQ multiplex PCR reads via MiXCR and lists one record per CDR3 protein. This sample has 200,000 to 250,000 distinct CDR3 sequences, with about 95% found just once. The gene calls are TRBV3-1 and TRBJ2-1; D gene ambiguous. This TCR came from a human donor with Susac syndrome. Sample: CD4+ T cells from PBMCs. The CDR3 is CASSQEMVEQFF. The CDR3 nucleotides are TGTGCCAGCAGCCAAGAAATGGTTGAGCAGTTCTTC.